This TCR beta chain is from a study of vaccination and CD4 T cells after COVID-19. About the research overall: Overlapping spike peptides of SARS-CoV-2, HCoV-NL63, HCoV-OC43 and HCoV-229E were used, and cells were stimulated with them.

This clonotype ranks as large. Its antigen is not identified. This sample's treatment: roughly nine-day PBMC culture with coronavirus spike peptide pools or control peptides (ViraFEST assay). Study outcomes and limitations: Apart from involving relatively few convalescent patients, the work omitted early post-infection timepoints.

Cultured CD4+ T cell DNA was sequenced using the Oncomine TCR Beta short-read assay. A single record per CDR3 protein comes from TCRdb applying MiXCR to the PCR reads. The repertoire has 16,000 or so distinct CDR3 sequences, about two fifths of them found once; the top ten carry around 7.3%. The source material was CD4+ T cells from blood, cultured in vitro, sampled after SARS-CoV-2 vaccination. The TCR comes from a human donor who had recovered from COVID-19.

The CDR3 is CASSSGQENTEAFF. The CDR3 DNA follows: TGTGCCAGCAGCTCGGGACAGGAGAACACTGAAGCTTTCTTT. The chain recombines TRBV7-9 with TRBJ1-1, with TRBD1 matching 8 bases. Looked up from germline, CDR1 is SEHNR and CDR2 is FQNEAQ (reference sequence). Losses at the gene ends were 4 bases for V and 1 base for J; bases not matched to a gene: 2. The CDR3 extends over 14 amino acids. The entire variable domain, with the rest obtained from reference TRBV7-9 and TRBJ1-1, is as follows: DTGVSQNPRHKITKRGQNVTFRCDPISEHNRLYWYRQTLGQGPEFLTYFQNEAQLEKSRLLSDRFSAERPKGSFSTLEIQRTEQGDSAMYLCASSSGQENTEAFFGQGTRLTVV.